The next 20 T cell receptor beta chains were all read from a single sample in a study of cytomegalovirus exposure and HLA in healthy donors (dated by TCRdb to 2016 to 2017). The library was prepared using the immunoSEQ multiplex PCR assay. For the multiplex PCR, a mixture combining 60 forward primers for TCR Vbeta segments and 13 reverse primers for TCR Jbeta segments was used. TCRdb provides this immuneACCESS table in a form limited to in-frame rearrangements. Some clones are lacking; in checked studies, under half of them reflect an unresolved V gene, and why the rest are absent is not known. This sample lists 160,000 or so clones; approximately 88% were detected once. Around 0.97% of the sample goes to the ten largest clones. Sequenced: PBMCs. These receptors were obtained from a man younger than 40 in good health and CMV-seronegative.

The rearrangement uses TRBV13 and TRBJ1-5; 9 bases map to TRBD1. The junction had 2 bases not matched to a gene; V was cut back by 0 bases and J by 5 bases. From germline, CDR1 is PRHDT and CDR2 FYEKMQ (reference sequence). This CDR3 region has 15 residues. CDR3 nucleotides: TGTGCCAGCAGCTTAGGACAGGGGGCAGATCAGCCCCAGCATTTT. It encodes CASSLGQGADQPQHF. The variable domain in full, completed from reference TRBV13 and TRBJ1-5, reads AAGVIQSPRHLIKEKRETATLKCYPIPRHDTVYWYQQGPGQDPQFLISFYEKMQSDKGSIPDRFSAQQFSDYHSELNMSSLELGDSALYFCASSLGQGADQPQHFGDGTRLSIL.

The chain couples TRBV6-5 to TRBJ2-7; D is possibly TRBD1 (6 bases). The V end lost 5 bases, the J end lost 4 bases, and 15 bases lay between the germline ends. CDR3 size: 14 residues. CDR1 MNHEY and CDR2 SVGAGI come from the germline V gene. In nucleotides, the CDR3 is TGTGCCAGCAGTAACCGGGACACCTCATACGAGCAGTACTTC. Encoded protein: CASSNRDTSYEQYF.

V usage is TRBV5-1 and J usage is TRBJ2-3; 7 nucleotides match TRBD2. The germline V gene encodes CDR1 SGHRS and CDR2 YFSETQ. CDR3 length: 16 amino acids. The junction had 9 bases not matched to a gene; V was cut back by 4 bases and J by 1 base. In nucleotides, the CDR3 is TGCGCCAGCAGCCCCTTCGGGGCGGGGGGCACAGATACGCAGTATTTT. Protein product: CASSPFGAGGTDTQYF.

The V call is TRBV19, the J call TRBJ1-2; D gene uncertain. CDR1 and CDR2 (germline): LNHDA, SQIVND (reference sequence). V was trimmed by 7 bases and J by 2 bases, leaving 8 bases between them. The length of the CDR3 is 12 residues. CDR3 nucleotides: TGTGCCAGTACCGGGGAAAACTATGGCTACACCTTC. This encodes CASTGENYGYTF.

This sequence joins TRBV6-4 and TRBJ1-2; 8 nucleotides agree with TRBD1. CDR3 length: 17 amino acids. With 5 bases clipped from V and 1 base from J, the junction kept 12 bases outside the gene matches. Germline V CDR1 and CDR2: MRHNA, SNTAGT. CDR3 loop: CASSKGTGGAGNYGYTF. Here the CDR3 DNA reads TGTGCCAGCAGTAAAGGGACAGGTGGGGCTGGTAACTATGGCTACACCTTC.

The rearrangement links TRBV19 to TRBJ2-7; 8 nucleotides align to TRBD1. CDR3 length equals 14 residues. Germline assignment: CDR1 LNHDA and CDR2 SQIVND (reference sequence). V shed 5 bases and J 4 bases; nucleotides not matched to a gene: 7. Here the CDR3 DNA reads TGTGCCAGTAGTTCGGGACAGGAGCTGTACGAGCAGTACTTC. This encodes CASSSGQELYEQYF.

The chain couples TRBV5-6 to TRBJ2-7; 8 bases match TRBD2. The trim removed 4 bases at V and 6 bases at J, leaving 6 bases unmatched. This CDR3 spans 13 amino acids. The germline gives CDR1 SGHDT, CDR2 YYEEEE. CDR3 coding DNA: TGTGCCAGCAGCCCCGGGACTAGTCGCGAGCAGTACTTC. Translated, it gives CASSPGTSREQYF.

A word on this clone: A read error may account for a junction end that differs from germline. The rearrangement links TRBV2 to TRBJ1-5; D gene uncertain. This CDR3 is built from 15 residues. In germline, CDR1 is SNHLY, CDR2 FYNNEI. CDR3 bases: TGTGCCAGCAGAGGTTCTATGAGGAGCAATCAGCCCCGGCATTTT. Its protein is CASRGSMRSNQPRHF.

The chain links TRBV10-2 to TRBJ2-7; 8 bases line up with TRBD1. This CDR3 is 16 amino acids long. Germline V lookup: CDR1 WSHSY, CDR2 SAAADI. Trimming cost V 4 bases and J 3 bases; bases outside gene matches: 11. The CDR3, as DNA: TGCGCCAGCAGTGGGTTGCAGAGCAGGGGGCTCTACGAGCAGTACTTC. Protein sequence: CASSGLQSRGLYEQYF.

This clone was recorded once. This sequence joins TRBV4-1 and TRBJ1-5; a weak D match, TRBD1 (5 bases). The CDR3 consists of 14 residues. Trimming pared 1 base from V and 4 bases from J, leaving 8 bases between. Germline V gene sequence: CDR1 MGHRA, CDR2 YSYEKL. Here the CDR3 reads CASSQGTQNQPQHF. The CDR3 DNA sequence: TGCGCCAGCAGCCAAGGGACACAAAATCAGCCCCAGCATTTT.

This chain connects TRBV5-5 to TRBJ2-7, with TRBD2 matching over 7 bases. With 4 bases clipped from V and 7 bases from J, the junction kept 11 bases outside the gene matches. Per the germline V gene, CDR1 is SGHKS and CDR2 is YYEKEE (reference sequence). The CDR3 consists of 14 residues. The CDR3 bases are TGTGCCAGCAGCCCCCTCAGCGGGGCCGTGGAGCAGTACTTC. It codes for CASSPLSGAVEQYF.

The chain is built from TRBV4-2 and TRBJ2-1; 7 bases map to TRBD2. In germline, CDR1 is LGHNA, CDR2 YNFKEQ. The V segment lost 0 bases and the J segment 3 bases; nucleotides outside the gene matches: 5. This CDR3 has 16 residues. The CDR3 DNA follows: TGTGCCAGCAGCCAAGATCGCGGGGGACTCTACAATGAGCAGTTCTTC. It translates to CASSQDRGGLYNEQFF.

The CDR3 DNA sequence: TGCGCCAGCAGCCTTGGACAGCACTACGAGCAGTACTTC. Residues: CASSLGQHYEQYF. This rearrangement joins TRBV4-1 to TRBJ2-7; weak D call: TRBD1 (6 bases). Between the trimmed V and J ends, which lost 4 bases and 3 bases, there was a span of 10 bases. This CDR3 spans 13 amino acids. Germline loops: CDR1 MGHRA, CDR2 YSYEKL.

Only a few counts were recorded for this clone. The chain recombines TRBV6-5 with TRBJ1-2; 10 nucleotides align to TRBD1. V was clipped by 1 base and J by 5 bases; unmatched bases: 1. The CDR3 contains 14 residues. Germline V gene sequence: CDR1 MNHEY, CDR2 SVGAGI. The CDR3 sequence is CASSYLGQGYGYTF. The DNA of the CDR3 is TGTGCCAGCAGTTACTTGGGACAGGGGTATGGCTACACCTTC.

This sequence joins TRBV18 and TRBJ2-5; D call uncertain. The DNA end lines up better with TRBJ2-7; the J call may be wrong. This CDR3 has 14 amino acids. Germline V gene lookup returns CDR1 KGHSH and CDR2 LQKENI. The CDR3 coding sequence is TGTGCCAGCTCACCCAGCCGGTTTAGCTACGAGCAGTACTTC. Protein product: CASSPSRFSYEQYF.

The DNA of the CDR3 is TGTGCCAGCAGTTTCACGGGACTAGCGGGCTCAGATACGCAGTATTTT. Protein product: CASSFTGLAGSDTQYF. J is TRBJ2-3 and V is TRBV6-5, with 12 bases aligning to TRBD2. V shed 4 bases and J 4 bases; nucleotides not matched to a gene: 6. Looked up from germline, CDR1 is MNHEY and CDR2 is SVGAGI. The CDR3 contains 16 residues.

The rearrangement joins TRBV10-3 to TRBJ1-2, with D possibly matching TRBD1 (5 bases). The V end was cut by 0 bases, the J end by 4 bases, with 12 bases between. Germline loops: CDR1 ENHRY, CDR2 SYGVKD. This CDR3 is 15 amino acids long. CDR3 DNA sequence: TGTGCCATCAGTGAGTCGCCCAGGGTGGGCTATGGCTACACCTTC. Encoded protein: CAISESPRVGYGYTF.

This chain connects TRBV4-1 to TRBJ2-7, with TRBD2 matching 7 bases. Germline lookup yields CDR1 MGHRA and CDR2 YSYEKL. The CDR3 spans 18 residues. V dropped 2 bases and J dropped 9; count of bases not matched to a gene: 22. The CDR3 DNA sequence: TGCGCCAGCAGCCAACTCTTCATGCGGGAGTCAAAGACCGAGAGGCAGTACTTC. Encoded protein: CASSQLFMRESKTERQYF.

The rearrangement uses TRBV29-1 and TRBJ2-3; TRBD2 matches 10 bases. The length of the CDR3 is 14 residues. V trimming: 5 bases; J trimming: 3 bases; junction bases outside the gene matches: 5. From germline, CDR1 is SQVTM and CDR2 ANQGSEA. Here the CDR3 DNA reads TGCAGCGTTCTCAGCGGGAGGGTGACAGATACGCAGTATTTT. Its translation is CSVLSGRVTDTQYF.

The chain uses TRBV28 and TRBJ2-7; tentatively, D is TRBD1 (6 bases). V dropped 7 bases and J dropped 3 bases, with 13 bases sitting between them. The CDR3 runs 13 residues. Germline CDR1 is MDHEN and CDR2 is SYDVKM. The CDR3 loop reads CASNRGQYYEQYF. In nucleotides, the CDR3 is TGTGCCAGCAACCGGGGACAATACTACGAGCAGTACTTC.